This T cell receptor beta chain appears in the sequencing data of a study of T cell changes during pregnancy in multiple sclerosis (dated by TCRdb to between 2018 and 2021). Regarding the complete study: Changes in the T cell repertoire over the course of pregnancy were examined in this study in women with multiple sclerosis.

A distance of 20 bases separates the germline ends of V and J, which lose 8 bases and 2 bases respectively. CDR1 is given as SGHNT and CDR2 as YYREEE, both from the germline V gene (reference sequence). There are 17 amino acids in the CDR3, from cysteine to phenylalanine inclusive. Only the CDR3 region is kept as DNA, spanning 51 bases read in frame from base 1. Libraries came from the immunoSEQ multiplex PCR assay. TCRdb carries this immuneACCESS record with in-frame sequences only. Its versions omit some clonotypes, under half of them owing to an unresolved V gene in the studies checked, with the rest unexplained. The sample has roughly 76,000 clones on record, about nine tenths of them singletons. The top ten clonotypes cover under 0.35% of the sample. On this clone itself: The clone's antigen remains unknown. One base away there is no much larger clone; base qualities are not given.

The source is a female donor with multiple sclerosis, enrolled in a pregnancy study. This specimen consisted of CD4+ T cells from peripheral blood mononuclear cells, obtained after pregnancy. This chain joins TRBV5-4 to TRBJ2-6; the D gene is possibly TRBD1, with 7 bases matching. The sequenced DNA: TGTGCCAGTTCAGGACAGGAGGGGAGAGCTGGGGCCAACGTCCTGACTTTC. Its protein reads: CASSGQEGRAGANVLTF. The CDR3, completed at both ends by the reference TRBV5-4 and TRBJ2-6 genes, gives the full variable domain ETGVTQSPTHLIKTRGQQVTLRCSSQSGHNTVSWYQQALGQGPQFIFQYYREEENGRGNFPPRFSGLQFPNYSSELNVNALELDDSALYLCASSGQEGRAGANVLTFGAGSRLTVL.